The rows below give T cell receptor beta chains drawn from one sample of a study of T cells after yellow fever vaccination. Each CDR3 protein is one row after TCRdb ran MiXCR on the 5' RACE reads. The profile shows under 150,000 distinct CDR3 sequences, roughly 8.2% of them singletons. Sample: CD4+ T cells sorted from PBMCs, taken 5 days after the yellow fever booster vaccination. The receptors stem from a man aged 25-45 years who received the YFV17D yellow fever vaccine. CDR3s include the opening cysteine and the closing phenylalanine or tryptophan. Fields, in order: D gene, CDR3 length, clone size, J gene, V gene, CDR3 protein, CDR3 DNA. D genes are given only for firm matches. Not all rows give a size; the values are once, few, many and, for expanded clones, a class.

D: .; length: 15; size: many; J: TRBJ2-5; V: TRBV5-5; CDR3: CASSLGGGEWETQYF; DNA: TGTGCCAGCAGCTTGGGTGGCGGGGAGTGGGAGACCCAGTACTTC
D: TRBD2; length: 22; size: many; J: TRBJ2-1; V: TRBV23-1; CDR3: CASSQPRPGLGRLSSSYNEQFF; DNA: TGCGCCAGCAGTCAACCCCGTCCGGGACTAGGGCGCCTTTCCAGCTCCTACAATGAGCAGTTCTTC
D: TRBD2; length: 17; size: many; J: TRBJ2-1; V: TRBV4-3; CDR3: CASSPEGTSGIYNEQFF; DNA: TGCGCCAGCAGCCCAGAAGGGACTAGCGGGATTTACAATGAGCAGTTCTTC
D: TRBD2; length: 17; size: .; J: TRBJ2-5; V: TRBV9; CDR3: CASSRTRGTSGIQTQYF; DNA: TGTGCCAGCAGCCGTACGAGGGGAACTAGCGGAATACAGACCCAGTACTTC
D: TRBD1; length: 17; size: many; J: TRBJ2-1; V: TRBV6-1; CDR3: CASNRGGGQGAFNEQFF; DNA: TGTGCCAGCAATAGAGGCGGGGGACAGGGGGCTTTCAACGAGCAGTTCTTC
D: .; length: 14; size: many; J: TRBJ2-7; V: TRBV7-9; CDR3: CASSLDRAINEQYF; DNA: TGTGCCAGCAGCTTAGACCGAGCTATCAACGAGCAGTACTTC
D: TRBD1; length: 19; size: .; J: TRBJ1-5; V: TRBV6-2/TRBV6-3; CDR3: CASSYPNGQGAGGNQPQHF; DNA: TGTGCCAGCAGTTACCCGAATGGACAGGGGGCAGGAGGCAATCAGCCCCAGCATTTT
D: TRBD1; length: 20; size: many; J: TRBJ2-4; V: TRBV5-4; CDR3: CASSLGPVGDRRPKSSIQYF; DNA: TGTGCCAGCAGCTTGGGGCCGGTTGGGGACAGGCGGCCAAAGTCGAGCATTCAGTACTTC
D: TRBD1; length: 15; size: few; J: TRBJ1-2; V: TRBV7-2; CDR3: CASSQTGTGVIGYTF; DNA: TGTGCCAGCAGCCAAACCGGGACAGGGGTGATTGGCTACACCTTC
D: TRBD2; length: 14; size: many; J: TRBJ2-5; V: TRBV7-9; CDR3: CASSKRGGRETQYF; DNA: TGTGCCAGCAGTAAGCGGGGAGGGAGGGAGACCCAGTACTTC
D: TRBD2; length: 15; size: many; J: TRBJ2-1; V: TRBV5-4; CDR3: CASSKGLASYNEQFF; DNA: TGTGCCAGCAGCAAAGGACTAGCGAGTTACAATGAGCAGTTCTTC
D: .; length: 16; size: .; J: TRBJ2-3; V: TRBV5-1; CDR3: CASSLGLVGSTDTQYF; DNA: TGCGCCAGCAGCTTGGGACTAGTGGGAAGCACAGATACGCAGTATTTT
D: .; length: 14; size: many; J: TRBJ1-1; V: TRBV20-1; CDR3: CSARAGQGGTEAFF; DNA: TGCAGTGCCAGAGCCGGGCAAGGGGGTACTGAAGCTTTCTTT
D: TRBD1; length: 15; size: .; J: TRBJ1-5; V: TRBV7-2; CDR3: CASSLRGPDNQPQHF; DNA: TGTGCCAGCAGCTTAAGGGGGCCGGATAATCAGCCCCAGCATTTT
D: .; length: 16; size: .; J: TRBJ2-2; V: TRBV29-1; CDR3: CSVGYPPGENTGELFF; DNA: TGCAGCGTAGGGTACCCCCCCGGGGAGAACACCGGGGAGCTGTTTTTT
D: .; length: 16; size: many; J: TRBJ2-5; V: TRBV20-1; CDR3: CSARDPGKGSLETQYF; DNA: TGCAGTGCTAGAGATCCGGGCAAGGGATCATTGGAGACCCAGTACTTC
D: TRBD2; length: 16; size: many; J: TRBJ2-3; V: TRBV12-3/TRBV12-4; CDR3: CASRMGLAGGTDTQYF; DNA: TGTGCCAGCAGGATGGGACTAGCGGGAGGAACAGATACGCAGTATTTT
D: TRBD1; length: 14; size: many; J: TRBJ2-7; V: TRBV10-3; CDR3: CAIRAQGAGYEQYF; DNA: TGTGCCATCAGGGCCCAGGGGGCGGGCTACGAGCAGTACTTC
D: TRBD2; length: 17; size: once; J: TRBJ2-3; V: TRBV20-1; CDR3: CSARVPPRLARTDTQYF; DNA: TGCAGTGCTAGAGTTCCACCGCGACTAGCTCGCACAGATACGCAGTATTTT
D: TRBD2; length: 15; size: many; J: TRBJ2-7; V: TRBV2; CDR3: CASTRRGGGDYEQYF; DNA: TGTGCCAGCACCAGGCGTGGCGGGGGGGATTACGAGCAGTACTTC
D: .; length: 12; size: many; J: TRBJ1-2; V: TRBV9; CDR3: CASAPDGYGYTF; DNA: TGTGCCAGCGCACCGGATGGCTATGGCTACACCTTC
D: TRBD1; length: 16; size: many; J: TRBJ1-1; V: TRBV12-3/TRBV12-4; CDR3: CATTSPGRDRGTEAFF; DNA: TGTGCCACCACGAGTCCCGGGCGGGACAGGGGCACTGAAGCTTTCTTT
D: .; length: 11; size: many; J: TRBJ2-1; V: TRBV7-9; CDR3: CASTLGNEQFF; DNA: TGTGCCAGCACTCTAGGGAATGAGCAGTTCTTC
D: TRBD2; length: 16; size: few; J: TRBJ2-1; V: TRBV7-2; CDR3: CASSSRGLARGNEQFF; DNA: TGTGCCAGCAGCTCCCGTGGACTAGCGAGAGGGAATGAGCAGTTCTTC
D: TRBD2; length: 15; size: many; J: TRBJ2-2; V: TRBV14; CDR3: CASSQVLAGSGELFF; DNA: TGTGCCAGCAGCCAAGTCCTAGCGGGATCCGGGGAGCTGTTTTTT
D: .; length: 13; size: many; J: TRBJ2-7; V: TRBV20-1; CDR3: CSARGLAKYEQYF; DNA: TGCAGTGCGCGGGGGCTAGCGAAGTACGAGCAGTACTTC
D: .; length: 14; size: many; J: TRBJ2-3; V: TRBV20-1; CDR3: CSAGMTGGTDTQYF; DNA: TGCAGTGCTGGCATGACAGGAGGAACAGATACGCAGTATTTT
D: .; length: 13; size: many; J: TRBJ2-3; V: TRBV7-6; CDR3: CASSPQFTDTQYF; DNA: TGTGCCAGCAGCCCACAGTTCACAGATACGCAGTATTTT
D: TRBD1; length: 14; size: .; J: TRBJ2-6; V: TRBV29-1; CDR3: CSVETGRGANVLTF; DNA: TGCAGCGTTGAGACAGGGCGGGGGGCCAACGTCCTGACTTTC
D: TRBD2; length: 15; size: many; J: TRBJ2-7; V: TRBV7-2; CDR3: CASSLVSGRANEQYF; DNA: TGTGCCAGCAGCTTAGTAAGTGGGAGGGCTAACGAGCAGTACTTC
D: .; length: 14; size: many; J: TRBJ2-3; V: TRBV12-3/TRBV12-4; CDR3: CASTLGGSTDTQYF; DNA: TGTGCCAGCACCCTAGGGGGGAGCACAGATACGCAGTATTTT
D: TRBD2; length: 13; size: .; J: TRBJ2-5; V: TRBV29-1; CDR3: CSVGFVAGPTQYF; DNA: TGCAGCGTTGGTTTCGTAGCGGGACCAACCCAGTACTTC
D: TRBD1; length: 14; size: many; J: TRBJ2-5; V: TRBV9; CDR3: CASSSDRAVETQYF; DNA: TGTGCCAGCAGCAGCGACAGGGCGGTGGAGACCCAGTACTTC
D: .; length: 12; size: many; J: TRBJ2-1; V: TRBV6-1; CDR3: CASGNTYNEQFF; DNA: TGTGCCAGCGGGAATACCTACAATGAGCAGTTCTTC
D: TRBD2; length: 15; size: many; J: TRBJ2-1; V: TRBV20-1; CDR3: CSASEAGGGYNEQFF; DNA: TGCAGTGCTAGTGAGGCGGGAGGGGGGTACAATGAGCAGTTCTTC
D: .; length: 16; size: many; J: TRBJ2-6; V: TRBV21-1; CDR3: CAGGQVSLSGANVLTF; DNA: TGTGCCGGCGGACAGGTCAGCCTCTCTGGGGCCAACGTCCTGACTTTC
D: .; length: 14; size: .; J: TRBJ2-7; V: TRBV7-2; CDR3: CASSSQGLTYEQYF; DNA: TGTGCCAGCAGCTCTCAGGGCCTCACCTACGAGCAGTACTTC
D: .; length: 14; size: .; J: TRBJ2-3; V: TRBV6-1; CDR3: CASSLVVTTDTQYF; DNA: TGTGCCAGCAGTCTAGTAGTGACCACAGATACGCAGTATTTT
D: .; length: 13; size: few; J: TRBJ2-5; V: TRBV30; CDR3: CAWMGSGEETQYF; DNA: TGTGCCTGGATGGGGTCGGGAGAAGAGACCCAGTACTTC
D: .; length: 13; size: many; J: TRBJ1-5; V: TRBV20-1; CDR3: CSVGGRLNEPQHF; DNA: TGCAGTGTGGGGGGGCGCCTGAATGAGCCCCAGCATTTT
D: .; length: 17; size: .; J: TRBJ2-1; V: TRBV6-2/TRBV6-3; CDR3: CASSYSDGDFVHNEQFF; DNA: TGTGCCAGCAGTTACTCAGATGGGGACTTTGTCCACAATGAGCAGTTCTTC
D: .; length: 17; size: many; J: TRBJ2-1; V: TRBV7-9; CDR3: CASSLDGRTGFRSEQFF; DNA: TGTGCCAGCAGCTTAGACGGGAGGACAGGGTTTCGATCTGAGCAGTTCTTC
D: TRBD2; length: 18; size: many; J: TRBJ2-2; V: TRBV11-2; CDR3: CASSRTSGRGLNTGELFF; DNA: TGTGCCAGCAGCAGGACTAGCGGGAGGGGTTTAAACACCGGGGAGCTGTTTTTT
D: TRBD1; length: 15; size: many; J: TRBJ2-7; V: TRBV7-2; CDR3: CASSSRAGGLYEQYF; DNA: TGTGCCAGCAGCTCCCGGGCAGGGGGCCTTTACGAGCAGTACTTC
D: .; length: 13; size: many; J: TRBJ2-1; V: TRBV20-1; CDR3: CSAPHDLSNEQFF; DNA: TGCAGTGCCCCCCACGACCTGTCCAATGAGCAGTTCTTC
D: TRBD2; length: 13; size: many; J: TRBJ2-7; V: TRBV19; CDR3: CASSKASGYEQYF; DNA: TGTGCCAGTAGTAAGGCTAGCGGTTACGAGCAGTACTTC
D: .; length: 14; size: many; J: TRBJ2-7; V: TRBV10-2; CDR3: CASSLSGAIYEQYF; DNA: TGCGCCAGCAGTTTAAGCGGAGCCATATACGAGCAGTACTTC
D: .; length: 14; size: many; J: TRBJ2-2; V: TRBV7-2; CDR3: CASSFQGWPGELFF; DNA: TGTGCCAGCAGCTTCCAGGGGTGGCCCGGGGAGCTGTTTTTT
D: TRBD1; length: 15; size: many; J: TRBJ1-6; V: TRBV7-3; CDR3: CASSATGGGYSPLHF; DNA: TGTGCCAGCAGCGCGACAGGGGGCGGGTATTCACCCCTCCACTTT
D: .; length: 15; size: many; J: TRBJ2-3; V: TRBV27; CDR3: CASSPLGGPTDTQYF; DNA: TGTGCCAGCAGTCCATTGGGGGGCCCCACAGATACGCAGTATTTT
D: .; length: 15; size: many; J: TRBJ2-7; V: TRBV14; CDR3: CASSQNKGTGSEQYF; DNA: TGTGCCAGCAGCCAAAATAAGGGAACAGGGTCCGAGCAGTACTTC
D: .; length: 12; size: many; J: TRBJ2-7; V: TRBV7-2; CDR3: CASSNRGLEQYF; DNA: TGTGCCAGCAGCAACAGGGGACTCGAGCAGTACTTC
D: TRBD2; length: 14; size: many; J: TRBJ2-1; V: TRBV6-5; CDR3: CASRWASGEDEQFF; DNA: TGTGCCAGCAGATGGGCTAGCGGGGAGGATGAGCAGTTCTTC
D: .; length: 13; size: many; J: TRBJ2-4; V: TRBV28; CDR3: CARIVEGANIQYF; DNA: TGTGCCAGGATAGTTGAGGGAGCCAACATTCAGTACTTC
D: .; length: 14; size: many; J: TRBJ2-7; V: TRBV4-3; CDR3: CASSQEAETYEQYF; DNA: TGCGCCAGCAGCCAGGAAGCGGAGACCTACGAGCAGTACTTC
D: .; length: 13; size: few; J: TRBJ1-2; V: TRBV18; CDR3: CATSGDGTYGYTF; DNA: TGTGCCACATCGGGAGACGGGACCTATGGCTACACCTTC
D: .; length: 13; size: many; J: TRBJ2-1; V: TRBV18; CDR3: CASSPSLDNEQFF; DNA: TGTGCCAGCTCACCGTCCCTTGACAATGAGCAGTTCTTC
D: TRBD2; length: 17; size: many; J: TRBJ2-3; V: TRBV6-1; CDR3: CASSATRLAGSTDTQYF; DNA: TGTGCCAGCAGTGCTACCAGACTAGCGGGATCGACAGATACGCAGTATTTT
D: TRBD2; length: 16; size: many; J: TRBJ2-3; V: TRBV20-1; CDR3: CSAKGLAGTHTDTQYF; DNA: TGCAGTGCCAAGGGACTAGCGGGAACGCACACAGATACGCAGTATTTT